The sequence of this T cell receptor (beta chain) was determined in a study of graft-versus-host responses after intestinal transplantation. For the study at large: In this cohort, recipients had multivisceral, liver-intestinal, or isolated intestinal transplants. Every recipient had anti-thymocyte globulin induction and around 3 years of tacrolimus plus steroids.

As concerns this clone: Antigen unknown.

This table comes from immunoSEQ multiplex PCR, and its TCRdb copy is limited to in-frame clones, with some not included. The sample carries approximately 90,000 clones, about 89% recorded once. Trimming removed 2 bases from V and 4 bases from J; junction bases left unmatched: 6. Germline V gives CDR1 LNHDA, CDR2 SQIVND (reference sequence). This CDR3 region has 17 residues. Findings and limits, study-wide: High graft-versus-host to host-versus-graft clonal ratios were seen in allografts of patients with graft-donor T cell macrochimerism.

The V call is TRBV19, the J call TRBJ2-2, with 11 bases lining up with TRBD2. This TCR came from a human donor who received an intestinal transplant. The specimen was unstimulated CD8+ T cells sorted from spleen or lymph node cells, collected before intestinal transplant. CDR3 nucleotides: TGTGCCAGTAGTATAACTAGCGGGAGATTTTCCACCGGGGAGCTGTTTTTT. Its translation: CASSITSGRFSTGELFF.